The TCR beta chain described here comes from a study of OX40 agonist ivuxolimab in advanced cancers. Across the whole study: Eligibility admitted prior anti-PD-1, anti-PD-L1 or anti-CTLA-4 therapy; 35% to 40% had some. Study results and caveats: Also present in some nonresponders was a low level of normalized T-cell clonal expansion. At 0.1-3.0 mg/kg, partial responders had clonal expansion among the lowest observed.

Sequenced by immunoSEQ multiplex PCR; TCRdb stores in-frame clones only, minus some. The sample carries tens of thousands of clones, about 77% recorded once. Trimming left V 6 bases short and J 3 bases short, with 11 bases between. CDR1 is SQVTM, CDR2 ANQGSEA, per germline. The CDR3 contains 12 residues. A note on this clone: Its cognate antigen is unknown.

This sequence was found in an adult with an advanced solid tumor such as melanoma, head and neck, liver or kidney cancer. The rearrangement uses TRBV29-1 and TRBJ1-2, with D perhaps TRBD1 (6 bases). Sequences were derived from CD4+ or CD8+ T cells sorted from blood, sampled in a trial of the OX40 agonist ivuxolimab. CDR3 protein: CSVAGTYYGYTF. CDR3 DNA: TGCAGCGTGGCCGGGACATACTATGGCTACACCTTC.